This T cell receptor (beta chain) was obtained from a study of T cell changes during pregnancy in multiple sclerosis. Sequencing used immunoSEQ multiplex PCR; TCRdb keeps in-frame clones, though not all of them. The data show around 40,000 clones, with 92% seen just once and less than 0.9% held by the top ten. The sample here was CD4+ T cells from peripheral blood mononuclear cells, taken in the third trimester of pregnancy. This TCR was recovered from a female donor with multiple sclerosis, enrolled in a pregnancy study.

CDR3 in DNA: TGTGCCAGCAGTGAGGGACTACCGGGGGCAGATACGCAGTATTTT. Translation gives CASSEGLPGADTQYF. The V call is TRBV2, the J call TRBJ2-3; 7 bases are shared with TRBD2. The V segment lost 3 bases and the J segment 4 bases; nucleotides outside the gene matches: 7. The CDR3 contains 15 residues. Germline V lookup: CDR1 SNHLY, CDR2 FYNNEI.